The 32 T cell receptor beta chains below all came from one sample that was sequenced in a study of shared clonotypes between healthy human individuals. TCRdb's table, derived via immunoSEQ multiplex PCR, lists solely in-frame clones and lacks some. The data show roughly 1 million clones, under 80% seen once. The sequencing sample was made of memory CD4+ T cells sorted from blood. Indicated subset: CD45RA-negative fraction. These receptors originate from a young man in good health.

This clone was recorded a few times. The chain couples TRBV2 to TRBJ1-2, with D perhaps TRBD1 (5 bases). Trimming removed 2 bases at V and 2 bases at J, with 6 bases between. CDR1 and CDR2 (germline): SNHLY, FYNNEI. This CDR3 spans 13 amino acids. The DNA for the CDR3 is TGTGCCAGCAGTGAACCAGGGAACTATGGCTACACCTTC. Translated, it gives CASSEPGNYGYTF. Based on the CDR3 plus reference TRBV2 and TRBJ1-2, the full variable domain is EPEVTQTPSHQVTQMGQEVILRCVPISNHLYFYWYRQILGQKVEFLVSFYNNEISEKSEIFDDQFSVERPDGSNFTLKIRSTKLEDSAMYFCASSEPGNYGYTFGSGTRLTVV.

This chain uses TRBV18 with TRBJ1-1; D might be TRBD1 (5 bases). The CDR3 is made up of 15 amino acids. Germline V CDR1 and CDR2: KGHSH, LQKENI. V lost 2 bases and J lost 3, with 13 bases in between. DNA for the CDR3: TGTGCCAGCTCACCATTCATCGGGGGAGACACTGAAGCTTTCTTT. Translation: CASSPFIGGDTEAFF.

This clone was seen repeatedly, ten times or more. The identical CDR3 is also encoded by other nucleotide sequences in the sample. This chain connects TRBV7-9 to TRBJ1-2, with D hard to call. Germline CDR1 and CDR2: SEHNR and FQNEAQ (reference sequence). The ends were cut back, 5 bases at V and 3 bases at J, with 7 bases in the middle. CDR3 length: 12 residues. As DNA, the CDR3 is TGTGCCAGCAGCCTTACGGACTATGGCTACACCTTC. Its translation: CASSLTDYGYTF.

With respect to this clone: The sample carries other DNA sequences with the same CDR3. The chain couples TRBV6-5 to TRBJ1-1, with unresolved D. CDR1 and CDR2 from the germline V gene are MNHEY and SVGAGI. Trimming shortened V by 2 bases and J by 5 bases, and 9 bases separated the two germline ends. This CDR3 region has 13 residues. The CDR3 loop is CASSYEGWTEAFF. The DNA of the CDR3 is TGTGCCAGCAGTTACGAGGGTTGGACTGAAGCTTTCTTT.

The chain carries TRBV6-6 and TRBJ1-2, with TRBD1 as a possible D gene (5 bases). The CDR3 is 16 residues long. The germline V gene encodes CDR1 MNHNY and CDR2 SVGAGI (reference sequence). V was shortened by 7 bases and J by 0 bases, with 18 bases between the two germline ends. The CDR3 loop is CASIYSDKSTNYGYTF. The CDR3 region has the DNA TGTGCCAGCATATACTCGGACAAAAGTACTAACTATGGCTACACCTTC.

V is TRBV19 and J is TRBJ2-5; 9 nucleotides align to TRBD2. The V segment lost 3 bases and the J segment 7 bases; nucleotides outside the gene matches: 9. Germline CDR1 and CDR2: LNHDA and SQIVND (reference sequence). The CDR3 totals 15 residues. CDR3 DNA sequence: TGTGCCAGTAGTATTCCCGGCGGGGGGGCCGGGACCCAGTACTTC. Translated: CASSIPGGGAGTQYF.

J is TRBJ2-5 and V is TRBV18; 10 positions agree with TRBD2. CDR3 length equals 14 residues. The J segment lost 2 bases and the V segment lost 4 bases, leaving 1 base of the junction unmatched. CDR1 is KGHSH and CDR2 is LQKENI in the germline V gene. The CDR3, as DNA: TGTGCCAGCTCACGGACTAGCGGACAAGAGACCCAGTACTTC. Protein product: CASSRTSGQETQYF.

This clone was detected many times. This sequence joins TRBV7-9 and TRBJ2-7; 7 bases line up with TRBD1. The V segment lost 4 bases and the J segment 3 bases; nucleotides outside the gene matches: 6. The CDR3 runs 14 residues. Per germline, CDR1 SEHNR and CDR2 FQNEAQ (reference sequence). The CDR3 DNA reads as TGTGCCAGCAGCTCGCTAGGGACAGTCTACGAGCAGTACTTC. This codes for CASSSLGTVYEQYF. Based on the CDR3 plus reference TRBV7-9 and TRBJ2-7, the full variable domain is DTGVSQNPRHKITKRGQNVTFRCDPISEHNRLYWYRQTLGQGPEFLTYFQNEAQLEKSRLLSDRFSAERPKGSFSTLEIQRTEQGDSAMYLCASSSLGTVYEQYFGPGTRLTVT.

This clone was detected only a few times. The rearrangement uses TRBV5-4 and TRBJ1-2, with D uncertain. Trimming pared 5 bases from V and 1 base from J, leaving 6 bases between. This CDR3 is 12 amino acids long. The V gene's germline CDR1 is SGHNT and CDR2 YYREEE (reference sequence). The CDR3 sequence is CASRNNNYGYTF. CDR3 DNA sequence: TGTGCCAGCAGAAATAATAACTATGGCTACACCTTC.

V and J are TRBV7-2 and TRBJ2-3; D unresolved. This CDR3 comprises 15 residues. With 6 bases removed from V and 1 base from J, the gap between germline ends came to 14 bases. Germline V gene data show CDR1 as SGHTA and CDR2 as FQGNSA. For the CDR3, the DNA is TGTGCCAGCAGAACCCGGGCAGGACGCACAGATACGCAGTATTTT. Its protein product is CASRTRAGRTDTQYF.

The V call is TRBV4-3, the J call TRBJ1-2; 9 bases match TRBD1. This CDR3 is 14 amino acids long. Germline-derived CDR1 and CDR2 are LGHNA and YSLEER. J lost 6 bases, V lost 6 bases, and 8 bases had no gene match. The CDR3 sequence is CASSRTTGGDGYTF. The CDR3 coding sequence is TGCGCCAGCAGTCGGACTACAGGGGGCGATGGCTACACCTTC.

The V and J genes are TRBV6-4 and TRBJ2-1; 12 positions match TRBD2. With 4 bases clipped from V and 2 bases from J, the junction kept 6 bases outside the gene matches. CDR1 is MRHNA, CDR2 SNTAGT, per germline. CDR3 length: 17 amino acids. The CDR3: CASSALAGGLTYNEQFF. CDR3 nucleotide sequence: TGTGCCAGCAGTGCGCTAGCGGGAGGGCTCACCTACAATGAGCAGTTCTTC.

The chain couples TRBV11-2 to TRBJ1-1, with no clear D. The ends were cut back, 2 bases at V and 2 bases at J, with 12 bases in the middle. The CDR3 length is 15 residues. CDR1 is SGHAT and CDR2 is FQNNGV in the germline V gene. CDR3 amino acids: CASSLPGRQNTEAFF. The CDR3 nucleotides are TGTGCCAGCAGCTTACCCGGACGGCAAAACACTGAAGCTTTCTTT.

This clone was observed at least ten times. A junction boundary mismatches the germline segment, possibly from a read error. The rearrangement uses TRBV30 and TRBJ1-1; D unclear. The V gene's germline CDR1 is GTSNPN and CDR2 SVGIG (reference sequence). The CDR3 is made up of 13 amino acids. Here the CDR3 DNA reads TGTGCCTGGAGTGTACATGGTGGGAAAAGTCCCTTATTT. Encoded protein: CAWSVHGGKSPLF. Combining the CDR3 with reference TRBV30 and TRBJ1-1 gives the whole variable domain SQTIHQWPATLVQPVGSPLSLECTVEGTSNPNLYWYRQAAGRGLQLLFYSVGIGQISSEVPQNLSASRPQDRQFILSSKKLLLSDSGFYLCAWSVHGGKSPLFGQGTRLTVV.

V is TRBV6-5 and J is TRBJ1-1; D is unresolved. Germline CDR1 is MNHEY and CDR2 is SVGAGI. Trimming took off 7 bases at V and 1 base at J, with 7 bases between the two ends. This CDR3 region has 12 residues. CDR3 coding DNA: TGTGCCAGCAAACCAGGGAACACTGAAGCTTTCTTT. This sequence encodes CASKPGNTEAFF.

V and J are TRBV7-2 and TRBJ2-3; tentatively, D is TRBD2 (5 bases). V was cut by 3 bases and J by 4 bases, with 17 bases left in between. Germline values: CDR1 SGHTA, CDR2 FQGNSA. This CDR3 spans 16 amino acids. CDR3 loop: CASSFAGNRFPDTQYF. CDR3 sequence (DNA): TGTGCCAGCAGCTTCGCCGGGAACCGGTTCCCAGATACGCAGTATTTT.

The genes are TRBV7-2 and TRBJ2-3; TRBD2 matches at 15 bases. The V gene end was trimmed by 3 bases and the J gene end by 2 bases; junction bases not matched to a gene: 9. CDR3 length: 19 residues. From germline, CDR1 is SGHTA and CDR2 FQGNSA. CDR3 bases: TGTGCCAGCAGCTTTAAACCGGGACTAGCGGGAGGTACCACAGATACGCAGTATTTT. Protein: CASSFKPGLAGGTTDTQYF.

CDR3 amino acids: CASSIGRGGGPGTDTQYF. The CDR3 nucleotides are TGTGCCAGTAGTATTGGAAGAGGAGGGGGTCCCGGCACAGATACGCAGTATTTT. This chain connects TRBV19 to TRBJ2-3; the D call may be TRBD1 or TRBD2 (6 bases each). This CDR3 is built from 18 residues. Trimming stripped 3 bases from V and 1 base from J, with 20 bases between. CDR1 LNHDA and CDR2 SQIVND come from the germline V gene (reference sequence).

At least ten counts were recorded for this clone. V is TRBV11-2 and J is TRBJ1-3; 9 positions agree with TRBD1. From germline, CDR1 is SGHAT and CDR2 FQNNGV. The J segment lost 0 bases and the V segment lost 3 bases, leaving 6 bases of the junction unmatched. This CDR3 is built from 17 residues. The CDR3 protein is CASSFSTGGSSGNTIYF. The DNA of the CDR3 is TGTGCCAGCAGCTTTTCCACAGGGGGCTCCTCTGGAAACACCATATATTTT.

CDR3 protein: CASSPSGRVDNEQFF. CDR3 DNA sequence: TGCGCCAGCAGCCCAAGCGGGAGGGTAGACAATGAGCAGTTCTTC. The chain links TRBV5-1 to TRBJ2-1, with 10 bases matching TRBD2. This CDR3 contains 15 residues. Per the germline V gene, CDR1 is SGHRS and CDR2 is YFSETQ. J lost 5 bases, V lost 4 bases, and 6 bases had no gene match.

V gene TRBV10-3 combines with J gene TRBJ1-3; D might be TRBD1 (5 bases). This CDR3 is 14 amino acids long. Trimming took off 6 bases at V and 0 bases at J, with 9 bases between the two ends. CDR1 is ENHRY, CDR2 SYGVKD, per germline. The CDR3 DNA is TGTGCCATCAGAGAGGACACCTCTGGAAACACCATATATTTT. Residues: CAIREDTSGNTIYF.

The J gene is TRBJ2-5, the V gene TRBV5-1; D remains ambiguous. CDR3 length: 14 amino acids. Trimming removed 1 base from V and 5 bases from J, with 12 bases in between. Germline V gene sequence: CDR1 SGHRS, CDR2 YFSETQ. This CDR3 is CASSLTTGRETQYF. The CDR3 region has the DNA TGCGCCAGCAGCTTGACGACGGGTAGGGAGACCCAGTACTTC. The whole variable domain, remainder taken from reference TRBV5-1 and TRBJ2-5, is KAGVTQTPRYLIKTRGQQVTLSCSPISGHRSVSWYQQTPGQGLQFLFEYFSETQRNKGNFPGRFSGRQFSNSRSEMNVSTLELGDSALYLCASSLTTGRETQYFGPGTRLLVL.

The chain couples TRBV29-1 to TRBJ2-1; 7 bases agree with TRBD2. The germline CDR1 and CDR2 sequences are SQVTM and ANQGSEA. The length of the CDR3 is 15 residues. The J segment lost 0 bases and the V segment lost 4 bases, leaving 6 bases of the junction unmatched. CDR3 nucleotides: TGCAGCGTTGGGGGAGGGGTGGACTCCTACAATGAGCAGTTCTTC. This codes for CSVGGGVDSYNEQFF.

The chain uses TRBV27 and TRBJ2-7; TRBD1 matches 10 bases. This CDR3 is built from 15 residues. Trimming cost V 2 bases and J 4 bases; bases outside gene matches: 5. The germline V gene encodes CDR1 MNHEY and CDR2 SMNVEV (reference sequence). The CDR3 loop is CASSLRGTGVYEQYF. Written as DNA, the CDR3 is TGTGCCAGCAGTTTACGCGGGACAGGGGTGTACGAGCAGTACTTC.

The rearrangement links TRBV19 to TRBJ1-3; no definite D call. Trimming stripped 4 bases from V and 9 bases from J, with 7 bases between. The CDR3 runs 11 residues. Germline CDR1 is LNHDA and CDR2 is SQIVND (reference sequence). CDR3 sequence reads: CASSTLATIYF. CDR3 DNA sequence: TGTGCCAGTAGTACCCTAGCCACCATATATTTT.

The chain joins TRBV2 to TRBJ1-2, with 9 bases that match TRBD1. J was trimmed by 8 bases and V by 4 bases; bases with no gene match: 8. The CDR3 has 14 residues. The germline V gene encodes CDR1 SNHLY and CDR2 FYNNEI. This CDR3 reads CASSVGQGVEGYTF. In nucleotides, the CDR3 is TGTGCCAGCAGTGTGGGACAGGGAGTCGAGGGCTACACCTTC.

CDR3 nucleotide sequence: TGTGCCAGCAGCTTAGATGGGACAGGAAAAGAGACCCAGTACTTC. Encoded protein: CASSLDGTGKETQYF. The V and J genes are TRBV7-2 and TRBJ2-5; 8 bases line up with TRBD1. The CDR3 is 15 amino acids. With V trimmed by 1 base and J by 3 bases, 4 bases remained unmatched. Germline CDR1 and CDR2: SGHTA and FQGNSA.

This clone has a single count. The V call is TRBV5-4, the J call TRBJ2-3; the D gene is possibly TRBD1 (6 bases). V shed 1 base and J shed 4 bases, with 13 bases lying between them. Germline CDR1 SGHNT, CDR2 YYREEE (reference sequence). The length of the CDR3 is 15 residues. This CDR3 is CASSLTAGAADTQYF. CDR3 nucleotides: TGTGCCAGCAGCTTGACGGCAGGGGCGGCAGATACGCAGTATTTT.

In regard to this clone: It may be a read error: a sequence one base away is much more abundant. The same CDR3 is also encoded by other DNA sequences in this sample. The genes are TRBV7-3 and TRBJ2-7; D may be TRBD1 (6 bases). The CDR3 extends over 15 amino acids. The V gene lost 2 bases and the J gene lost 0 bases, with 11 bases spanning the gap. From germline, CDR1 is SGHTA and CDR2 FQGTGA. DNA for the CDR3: TGTGCCAGCAGCTTAGGGCAGGGGAGCTCCTACGAGCAGTACTTC. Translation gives CASSLGQGSSYEQYF.

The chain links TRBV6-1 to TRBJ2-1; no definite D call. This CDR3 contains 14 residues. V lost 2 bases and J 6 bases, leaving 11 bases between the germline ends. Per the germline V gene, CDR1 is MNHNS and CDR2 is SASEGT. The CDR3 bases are TGTGCCAGCAGTGAAAGGTGGGCCCTCAATGAGCAGTTCTTC. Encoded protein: CASSERWALNEQFF.

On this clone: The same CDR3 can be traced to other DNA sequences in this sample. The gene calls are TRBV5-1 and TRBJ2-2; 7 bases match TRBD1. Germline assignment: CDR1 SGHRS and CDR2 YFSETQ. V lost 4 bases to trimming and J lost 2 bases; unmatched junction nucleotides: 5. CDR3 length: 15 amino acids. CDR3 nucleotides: TGCGCCAGCAGCCGGGACAGCCAAAACACCGGGGAGCTGTTTTTT. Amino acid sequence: CASSRDSQNTGELFF. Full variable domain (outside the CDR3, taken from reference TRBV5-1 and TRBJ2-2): KAGVTQTPRYLIKTRGQQVTLSCSPISGHRSVSWYQQTPGQGLQFLFEYFSETQRNKGNFPGRFSGRQFSNSRSEMNVSTLELGDSALYLCASSRDSQNTGELFFGEGSRLTVL.

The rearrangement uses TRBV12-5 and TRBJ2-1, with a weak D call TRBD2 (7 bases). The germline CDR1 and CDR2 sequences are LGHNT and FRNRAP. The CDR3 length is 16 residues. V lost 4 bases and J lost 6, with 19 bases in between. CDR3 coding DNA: TGTGCTAGTGGTTCGCCCGGGTTGGGAGGGGGCAATGAGCAGTTCTTC. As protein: CASGSPGLGGGNEQFF.